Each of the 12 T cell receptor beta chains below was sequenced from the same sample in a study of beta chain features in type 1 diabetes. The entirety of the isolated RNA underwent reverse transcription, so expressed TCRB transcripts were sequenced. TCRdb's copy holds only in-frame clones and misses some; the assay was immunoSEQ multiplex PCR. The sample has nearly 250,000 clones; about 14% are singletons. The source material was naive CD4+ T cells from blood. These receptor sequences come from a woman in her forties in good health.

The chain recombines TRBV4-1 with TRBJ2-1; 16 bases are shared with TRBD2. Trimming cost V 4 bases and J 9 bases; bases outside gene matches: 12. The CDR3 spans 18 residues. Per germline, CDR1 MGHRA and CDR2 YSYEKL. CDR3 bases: TGCGCCAGCAGCCGGGGACTAGCGGGGGGGCGGCGGGTTAGTGAGCAGTTCTTC. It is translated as CASSRGLAGGRRVSEQFF.

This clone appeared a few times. The DNA for the CDR3 is TGCGCCAGCTCTGGGGGCAGCGCGGCCAAAAACATTCAGTACTTC. This codes for CASSGGSAAKNIQYF. V and J are TRBV10-1 and TRBJ2-4; possibly TRBD1 for D (6 bases). Germline V lookup: CDR1 WNHNN, CDR2 SYGVQD (reference sequence). CDR3 length: 15 amino acids. Trimming removed 8 bases from V and 1 base from J, with 15 bases in between.

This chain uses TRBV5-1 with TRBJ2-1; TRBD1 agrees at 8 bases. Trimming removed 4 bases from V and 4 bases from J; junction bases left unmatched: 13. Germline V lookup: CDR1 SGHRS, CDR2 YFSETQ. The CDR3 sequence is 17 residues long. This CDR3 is CASSTYPGQGGYNEQFF. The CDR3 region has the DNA TGCGCCAGCAGCACTTACCCCGGACAGGGCGGGTACAATGAGCAGTTCTTC. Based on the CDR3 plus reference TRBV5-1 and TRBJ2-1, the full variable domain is KAGVTQTPRYLIKTRGQQVTLSCSPISGHRSVSWYQQTPGQGLQFLFEYFSETQRNKGNFPGRFSGRQFSNSRSEMNVSTLELGDSALYLCASSTYPGQGGYNEQFFGPGTRLTVL.

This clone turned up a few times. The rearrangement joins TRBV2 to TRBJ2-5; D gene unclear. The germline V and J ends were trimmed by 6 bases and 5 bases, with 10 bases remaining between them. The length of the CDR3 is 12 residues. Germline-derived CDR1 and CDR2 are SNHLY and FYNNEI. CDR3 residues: CASSVTFETQYF. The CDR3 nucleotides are TGTGCCAGCAGCGTCACATTCGAGACCCAGTACTTC.

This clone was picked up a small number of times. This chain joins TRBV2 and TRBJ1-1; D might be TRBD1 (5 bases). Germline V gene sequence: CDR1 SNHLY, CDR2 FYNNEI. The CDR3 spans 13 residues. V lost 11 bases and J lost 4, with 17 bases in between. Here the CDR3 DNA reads TGTGCCTCGGCGGCAGGGTCGGGCACTGAAGCTTTCTTT. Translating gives CASAAGSGTEAFF.

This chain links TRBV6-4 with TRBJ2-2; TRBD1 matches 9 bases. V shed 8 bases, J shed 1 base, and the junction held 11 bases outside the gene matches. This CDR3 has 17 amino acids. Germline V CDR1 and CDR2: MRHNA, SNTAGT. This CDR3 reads CASRAGTGSLNTGELFF. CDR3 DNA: TGTGCCAGCCGTGCCGGGACAGGGTCCTTGAACACCGGGGAGCTGTTTTTT.

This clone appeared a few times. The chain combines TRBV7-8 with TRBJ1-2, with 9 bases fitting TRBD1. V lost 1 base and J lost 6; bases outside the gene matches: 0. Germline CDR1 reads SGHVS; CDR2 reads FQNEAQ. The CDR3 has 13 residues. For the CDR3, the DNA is TGTGCCAGCAGCTTAGGGGACAGGGATGGCTACACCTTC. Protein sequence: CASSLGDRDGYTF.

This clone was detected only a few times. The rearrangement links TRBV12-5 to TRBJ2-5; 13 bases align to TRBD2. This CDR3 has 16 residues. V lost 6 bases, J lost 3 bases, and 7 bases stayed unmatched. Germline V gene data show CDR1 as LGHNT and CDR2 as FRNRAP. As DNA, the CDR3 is TGTGCTAGTGGAAGCCCCGGACTAGCGGGGGAAGAGACCCAGTACTTC. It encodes CASGSPGLAGEETQYF.

The CDR3 region is CAISGSPGQGVSGANVLTF. The CDR3 nucleotides are TGTGCCATCAGTGGGTCGCCGGGACAGGGAGTCTCTGGGGCCAACGTCCTGACTTTC. The chain employs TRBV10-3 and TRBJ2-6, with TRBD1 matching 9 bases. In germline, CDR1 is ENHRY, CDR2 SYGVKD. The CDR3 runs to 19 residues. After removal of 4 bases from V and 0 bases from J, the junction contained 10 bases not matched to a gene.

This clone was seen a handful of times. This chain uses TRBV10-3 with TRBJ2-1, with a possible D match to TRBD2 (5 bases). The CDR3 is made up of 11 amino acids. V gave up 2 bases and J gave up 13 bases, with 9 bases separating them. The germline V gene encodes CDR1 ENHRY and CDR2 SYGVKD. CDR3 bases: TGTGCCATCAGTGAGGAGGAGGAACAGTTCTTC. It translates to CAISEEEEQFF.

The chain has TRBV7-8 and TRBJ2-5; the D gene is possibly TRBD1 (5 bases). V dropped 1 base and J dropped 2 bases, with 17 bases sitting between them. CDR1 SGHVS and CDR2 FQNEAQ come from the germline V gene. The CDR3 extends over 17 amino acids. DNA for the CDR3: TGTGCCAGCAGCTTAGGAGTATCGAGACAGCAACAAGAGACCCAGTACTTC. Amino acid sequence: CASSLGVSRQQQETQYF.

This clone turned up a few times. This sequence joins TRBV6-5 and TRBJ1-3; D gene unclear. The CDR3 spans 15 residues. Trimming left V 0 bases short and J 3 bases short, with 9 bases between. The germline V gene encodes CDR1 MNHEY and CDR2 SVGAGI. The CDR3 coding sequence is TGTGCCAGCAGTTACTCGGGCAGGTTTGGAAACACCATATATTTT. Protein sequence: CASSYSGRFGNTIYF.